The 4 T cell receptor beta chains listed next were all sequenced from one sample in a study of control samples from healthy donors and cancer patients. Profiled with immunoSEQ multiplex PCR; TCRdb holds only in-frame clones, not every one. The repertoire holds about 95,000 clones, with approximately 86% as singletons. Sample: blood. The receptors were gathered from a man younger than 40 in good health.

The chain carries TRBV30 and TRBJ1-6, with 10 bases aligning to TRBD1. V lost 3 bases and J lost 5; bases outside the gene matches: 7. Germline CDR1 is GTSNPN and CDR2 is SVGIG (reference sequence). This CDR3 has 16 amino acids. The CDR3 reads CAWRGGTGVDNSPLHF. CDR3 DNA sequence: TGTGCCTGGAGGGGGGGGACAGGGGTCGATAATTCACCCCTCCACTTT.

The rearrangement uses TRBV5-5 and TRBJ2-7; D unresolved. V dropped 0 bases and J dropped 7 bases, with 11 bases sitting between them. This CDR3 contains 13 residues. Germline CDR1 reads SGHKS; CDR2 reads YYEKEE (reference sequence). CDR3 sequence reads: CASSLGVLVEQYF. Here the CDR3 DNA reads TGTGCCAGCAGCTTGGGGGTCTTAGTGGAGCAGTACTTC.

The chain combines TRBV6-5 with TRBJ1-2; D gene unclear. Germline V gene sequence: CDR1 MNHEY, CDR2 SVGAGI. Between the trimmed V and J ends, which lost 5 bases and 8 bases, there was a span of 18 bases. The CDR3 length is 14 residues. The CDR3 region is CASSKQGPLGGYTF. CDR3 nucleotides: TGTGCCAGCAGTAAACAAGGACCTCTGGGCGGCTACACCTTC.

CDR3 protein: CASSVLGVSQETQYF. In DNA form, the CDR3 reads TGTGCCAGCAGCGTTCTGGGGGTCTCCCAAGAGACCCAGTACTTC. The chain carries TRBV9 and TRBJ2-5, with D perhaps being TRBD1 or TRBD2 (5 bases each). Germline V gene sequence: CDR1 SGDLS, CDR2 YYNGEE. CDR3 length: 15 amino acids. The ends were cut back, 2 bases at V and 1 base at J, with 12 bases in the middle.